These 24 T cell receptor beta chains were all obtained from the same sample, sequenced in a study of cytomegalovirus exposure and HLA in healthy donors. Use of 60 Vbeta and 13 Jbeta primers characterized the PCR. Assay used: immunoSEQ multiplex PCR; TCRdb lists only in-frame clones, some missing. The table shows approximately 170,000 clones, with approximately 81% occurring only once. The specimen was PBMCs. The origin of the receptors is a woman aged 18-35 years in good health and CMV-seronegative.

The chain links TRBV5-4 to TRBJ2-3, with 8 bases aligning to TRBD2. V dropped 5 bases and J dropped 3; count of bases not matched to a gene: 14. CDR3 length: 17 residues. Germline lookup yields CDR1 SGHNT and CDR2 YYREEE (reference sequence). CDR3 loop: CASRGGGQGQRTDTQYF. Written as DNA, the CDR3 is TGTGCCAGCAGAGGCGGGGGGCAGGGCCAGAGAACAGATACGCAGTATTTT.

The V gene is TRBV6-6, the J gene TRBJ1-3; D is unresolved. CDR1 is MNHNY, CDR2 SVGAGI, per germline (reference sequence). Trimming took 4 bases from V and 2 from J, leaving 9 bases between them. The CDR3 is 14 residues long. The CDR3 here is CASSSGNTGNTIYF. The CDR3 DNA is TGTGCCAGCAGTTCGGGGAATACTGGAAACACCATATATTTT.

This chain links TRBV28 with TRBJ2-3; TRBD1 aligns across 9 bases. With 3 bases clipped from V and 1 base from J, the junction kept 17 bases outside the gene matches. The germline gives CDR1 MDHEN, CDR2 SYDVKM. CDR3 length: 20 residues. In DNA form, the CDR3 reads TGTGCCAGCAGTTTTCTTGGACAGGGGACTCTTGGAGGTGGCACAGATACGCAGTATTTT. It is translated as CASSFLGQGTLGGGTDTQYF.

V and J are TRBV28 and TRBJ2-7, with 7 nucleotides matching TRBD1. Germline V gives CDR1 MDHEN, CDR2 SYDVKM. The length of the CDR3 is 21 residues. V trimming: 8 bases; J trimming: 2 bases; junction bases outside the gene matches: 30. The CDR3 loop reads CASDLGHRDTSPGQLTYEQYF. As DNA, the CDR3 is TGTGCCAGCGACTTAGGCCACCGAGATACTTCACCGGGACAGTTGACCTACGAGCAGTACTTC.

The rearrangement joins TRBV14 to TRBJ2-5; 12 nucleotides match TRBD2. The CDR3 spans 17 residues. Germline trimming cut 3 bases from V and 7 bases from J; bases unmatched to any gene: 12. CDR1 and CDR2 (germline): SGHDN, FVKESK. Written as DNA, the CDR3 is TGTGCCAGCAGCCATGGACTAGCGGGAAGTGTCGTAGGGACCCAGTACTTC. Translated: CASSHGLAGSVVGTQYF.

Here the CDR3 DNA reads TGCGCTTCGAGGCTGGCTAGCGGGACCCAAGAGACCCAGTACTTC. Protein sequence: CASRLASGTQETQYF. The chain is built from TRBV5-1 and TRBJ2-5; TRBD2 aligns across 9 bases. The CDR3 covers 15 residues. Germline V gene data show CDR1 as SGHRS and CDR2 as YFSETQ. Filled out from reference TRBV5-1 and TRBJ2-5, the complete variable domain reads KAGVTQTPRYLIKTRGQQVTLSCSPISGHRSVSWYQQTPGQGLQFLFEYFSETQRNKGNFPGRFSGRQFSNSRSEMNVSTLELGDSALYLCASRLASGTQETQYFGPGTRLLVL.

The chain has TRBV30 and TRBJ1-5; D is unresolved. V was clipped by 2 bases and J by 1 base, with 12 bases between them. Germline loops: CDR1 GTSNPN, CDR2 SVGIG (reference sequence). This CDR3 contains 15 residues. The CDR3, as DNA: TGTGCCTGGAGTCCCGACACTGGAAGCAATCAGCCCCAGCATTTT. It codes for CAWSPDTGSNQPQHF.

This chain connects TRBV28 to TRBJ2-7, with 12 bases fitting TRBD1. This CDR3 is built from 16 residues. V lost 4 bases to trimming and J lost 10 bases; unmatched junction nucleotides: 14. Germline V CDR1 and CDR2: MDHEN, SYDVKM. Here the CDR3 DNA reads TGTGCCAGCAGTTGCGATCCGGGACAGGGGGCCCGATGCCAGTACTTC. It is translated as CASSCDPGQGARCQYF.

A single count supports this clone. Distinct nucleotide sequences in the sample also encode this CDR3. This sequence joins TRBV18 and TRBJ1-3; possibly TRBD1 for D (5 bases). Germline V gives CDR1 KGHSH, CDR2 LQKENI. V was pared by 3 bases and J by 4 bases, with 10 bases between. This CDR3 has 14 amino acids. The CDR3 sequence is CASSPGQGGNTIYF. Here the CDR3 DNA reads TGTGCCAGCTCACCGGGCCAGGGAGGAAACACCATATATTTT.

In nucleotides, the CDR3 is TGTGCCTGGAGTGCAGGGATGCCCAAAAACATTCAGTACTTC. Protein sequence: CAWSAGMPKNIQYF. The chain joins TRBV30 to TRBJ2-4, with D maybe TRBD1 (5 bases). V shed 1 base and J shed 2 bases, with 9 bases lying between them. The CDR3 is made up of 14 amino acids. The germline CDR1 and CDR2 sequences are GTSNPN and SVGIG (reference sequence).

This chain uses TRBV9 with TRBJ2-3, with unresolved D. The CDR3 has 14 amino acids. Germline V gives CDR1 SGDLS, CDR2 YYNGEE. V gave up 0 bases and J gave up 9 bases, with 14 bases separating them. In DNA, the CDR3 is TGTGCCAGCAGCGTAGGCGACTTCCAGAGCACGCAGTATTTT. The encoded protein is CASSVGDFQSTQYF.

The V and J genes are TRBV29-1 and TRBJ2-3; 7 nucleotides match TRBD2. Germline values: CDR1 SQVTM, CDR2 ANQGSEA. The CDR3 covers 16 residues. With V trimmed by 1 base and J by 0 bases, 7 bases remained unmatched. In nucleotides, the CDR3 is TGCAGCGTTGAAGCAGCGGGACTCAAGAGCACAGATACGCAGTATTTT. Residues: CSVEAAGLKSTDTQYF.

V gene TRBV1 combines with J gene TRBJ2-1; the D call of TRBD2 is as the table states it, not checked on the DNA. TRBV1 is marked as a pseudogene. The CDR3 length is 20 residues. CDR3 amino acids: CTSSQEGAGALHYSYNEQFF. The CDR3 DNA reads TGCACCAGCAGCCAAGAAGGCGCGGGAGCGCTCCATTATTCCTACAATGAGCAGTTCTTC.

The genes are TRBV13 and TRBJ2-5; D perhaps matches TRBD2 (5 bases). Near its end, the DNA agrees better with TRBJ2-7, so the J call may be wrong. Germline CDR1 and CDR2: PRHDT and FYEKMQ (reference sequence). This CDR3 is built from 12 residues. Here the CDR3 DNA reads TGTGCCAGCAGCCCGAGGGACTACGAGCAGTACTTC. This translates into CASSPRDYEQYF.

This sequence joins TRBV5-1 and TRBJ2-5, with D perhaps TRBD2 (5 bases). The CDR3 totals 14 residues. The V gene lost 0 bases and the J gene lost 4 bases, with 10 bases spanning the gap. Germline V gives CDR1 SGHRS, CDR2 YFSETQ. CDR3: CASSLVTEGETQYF. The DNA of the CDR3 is TGCGCCAGCAGCTTGGTAACTGAGGGAGAGACCCAGTACTTC.

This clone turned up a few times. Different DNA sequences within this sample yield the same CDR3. The CDR3, as DNA: TGTGCCAGTAGTAATGGTCGGGAGAACACCGGGGAGCTGTTTTTT. Translated: CASSNGRENTGELFF. The chain couples TRBV19 to TRBJ2-2; tentative D call: TRBD2 (5 bases). Germline assignment: CDR1 LNHDA and CDR2 SQIVND (reference sequence). V was shortened by 4 bases and J by 1 base, with 10 bases between the two germline ends. This CDR3 has 15 amino acids.

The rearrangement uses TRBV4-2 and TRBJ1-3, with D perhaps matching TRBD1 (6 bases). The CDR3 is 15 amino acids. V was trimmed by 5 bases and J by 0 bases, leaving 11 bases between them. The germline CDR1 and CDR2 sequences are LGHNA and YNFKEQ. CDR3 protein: CASSADRFSGNTIYF. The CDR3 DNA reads TGTGCCAGCAGCGCAGACAGGTTCTCTGGAAACACCATATATTTT.

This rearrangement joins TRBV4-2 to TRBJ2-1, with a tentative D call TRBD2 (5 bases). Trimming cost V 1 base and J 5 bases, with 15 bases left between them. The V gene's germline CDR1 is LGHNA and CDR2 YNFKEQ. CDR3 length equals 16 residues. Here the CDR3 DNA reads TGTGCCAGCAGCCAAGTGGGAGTAGGTTCACACAATGAGCAGTTCTTC. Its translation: CASSQVGVGSHNEQFF.

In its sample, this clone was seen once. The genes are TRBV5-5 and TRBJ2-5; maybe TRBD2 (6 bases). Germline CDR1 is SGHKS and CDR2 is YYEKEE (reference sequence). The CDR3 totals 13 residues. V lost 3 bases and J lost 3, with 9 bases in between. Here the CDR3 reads CASSSGTEETQYF. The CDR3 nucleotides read TGTGCCAGCAGCTCCGGGACTGAAGAGACCCAGTACTTC.

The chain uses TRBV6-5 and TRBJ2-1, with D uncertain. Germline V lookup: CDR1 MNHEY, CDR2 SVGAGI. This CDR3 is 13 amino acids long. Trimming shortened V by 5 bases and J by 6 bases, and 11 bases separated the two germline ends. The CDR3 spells CASSNPGTNEQFF. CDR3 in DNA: TGTGCCAGCAGTAACCCCGGTACCAATGAGCAGTTCTTC.

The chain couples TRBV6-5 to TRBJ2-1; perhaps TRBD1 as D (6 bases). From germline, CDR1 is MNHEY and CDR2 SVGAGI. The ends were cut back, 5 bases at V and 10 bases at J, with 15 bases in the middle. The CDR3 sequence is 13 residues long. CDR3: CASSDPGVGEQFF. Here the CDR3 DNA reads TGTGCCAGCAGTGACCCAGGGGTGGGGGAGCAGTTCTTC.

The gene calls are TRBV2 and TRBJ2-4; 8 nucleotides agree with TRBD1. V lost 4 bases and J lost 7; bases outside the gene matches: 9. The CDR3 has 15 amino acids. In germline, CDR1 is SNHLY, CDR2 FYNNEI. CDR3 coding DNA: TGTGCCAGCAGTGTCGGGACAGGTCTTCTGAACATTCAGTACTTC. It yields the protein CASSVGTGLLNIQYF.

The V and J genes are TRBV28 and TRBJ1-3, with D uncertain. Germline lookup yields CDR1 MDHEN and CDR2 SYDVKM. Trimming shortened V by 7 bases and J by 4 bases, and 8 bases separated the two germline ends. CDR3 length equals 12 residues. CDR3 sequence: CASNTPGNTIYF. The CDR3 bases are TGTGCCAGCAACACACCGGGAAACACCATATATTTT. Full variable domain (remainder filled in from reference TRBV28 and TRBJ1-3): DVKVTQSSRYLVKRTGEKVFLECVQDMDHENMFWYRQDPGLGLRLIYFSYDVKMKEKGDIPEGYSVSREKKERFSLILESASTNQTSMYLCASNTPGNTIYFGEGSWLTVV.

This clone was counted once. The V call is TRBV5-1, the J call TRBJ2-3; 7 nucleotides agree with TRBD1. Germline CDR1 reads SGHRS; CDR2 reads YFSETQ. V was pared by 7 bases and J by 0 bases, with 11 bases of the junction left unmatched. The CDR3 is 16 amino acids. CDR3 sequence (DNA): TGCGCCAGCCAACAGGGGCGGGCTATTAGCACAGATACGCAGTATTTT. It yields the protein CASQQGRAISTDTQYF.